This T cell receptor beta chain was found in a study of blood T cell repertoires in COVID-19. In the study overall: From T cells, B-cell-depleted T cells, or PBMCs came the material, which was cDNA or gDNA.

In this sample, this clone turned up once. Germline trimming cut 10 bases from V and 0 bases from J; bases unmatched to any gene: 6. In germline, CDR1 is LNHDA, CDR2 SQIVND (reference sequence). The CDR3 is made up of 15 amino acids. Authors' methods: Cell counts per sample came from amplifying reference gene primers. Generated by immunoSEQ multiplex PCR, the TCRdb table keeps only in-frame clones and is missing some. D and trimming were read from the DNA, whereas the V and J calls and clone size are those reported in that table. The sample holds about 95,000 clones; over 70% are singletons and the top ten take around 25%.

The sample was peripheral blood. The TCR comes from a man older than 75 with active or convalescent COVID-19. The rearrangement joins TRBV19 to TRBJ1-6; TRBD1 aligns across 7 bases. CDR3 in amino acids: CATEDRSSYNSPLHF. The CDR3, as DNA: TGTGCCACTGAGGACAGGAGCTCCTATAATTCACCCCTCCACTTT.